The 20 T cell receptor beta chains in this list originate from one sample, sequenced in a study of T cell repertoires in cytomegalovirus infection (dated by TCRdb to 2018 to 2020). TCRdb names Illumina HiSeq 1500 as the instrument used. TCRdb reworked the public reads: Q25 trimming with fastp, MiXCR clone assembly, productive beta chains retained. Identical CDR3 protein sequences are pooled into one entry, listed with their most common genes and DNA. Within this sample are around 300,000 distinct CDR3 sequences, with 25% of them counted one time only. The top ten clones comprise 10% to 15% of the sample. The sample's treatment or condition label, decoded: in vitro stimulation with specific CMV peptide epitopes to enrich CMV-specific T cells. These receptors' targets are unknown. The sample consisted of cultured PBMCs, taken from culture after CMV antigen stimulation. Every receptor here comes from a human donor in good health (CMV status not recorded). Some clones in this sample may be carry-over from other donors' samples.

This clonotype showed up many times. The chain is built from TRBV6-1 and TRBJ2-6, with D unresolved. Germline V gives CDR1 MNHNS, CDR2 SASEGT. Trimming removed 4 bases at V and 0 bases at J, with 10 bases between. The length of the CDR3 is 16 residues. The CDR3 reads CASSGGSSSGANVLTF. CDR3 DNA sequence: TGTGCCAGCAGTGGTGGGTCGAGCTCTGGGGCCAACGTCCTGACTTTC.

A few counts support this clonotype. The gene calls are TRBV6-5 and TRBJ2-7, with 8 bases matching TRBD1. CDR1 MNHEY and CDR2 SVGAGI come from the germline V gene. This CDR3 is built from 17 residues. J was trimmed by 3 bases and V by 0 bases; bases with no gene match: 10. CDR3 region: CASSYSSAGQVLYEQYF. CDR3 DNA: TGTGCCAGCAGTTACTCTTCCGCGGGACAGGTCCTCTACGAGCAGTACTTC.

In nucleotides, the CDR3 is TGTGCCAGCAGCGAGGACCGGGGGAGTACTGGAAACACCATATATTTT. Translated: CASSEDRGSTGNTIYF. V usage is TRBV5-6 and J usage is TRBJ1-3, with D perhaps TRBD1 (5 bases). CDR1 SGHDT and CDR2 YYEEEE come from the germline V gene. The CDR3 spans 16 residues. Trimming cost V 4 bases and J 2 bases, with 16 bases left between them.

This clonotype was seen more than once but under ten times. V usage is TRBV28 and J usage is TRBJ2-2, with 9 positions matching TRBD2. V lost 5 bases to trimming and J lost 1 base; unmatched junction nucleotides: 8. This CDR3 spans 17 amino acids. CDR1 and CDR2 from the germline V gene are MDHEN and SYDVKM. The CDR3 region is CASSQPKAGGNTGELFF. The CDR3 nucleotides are TGTGCCAGCAGTCAGCCCAAAGCGGGGGGGAACACCGGGGAGCTGTTTTTT.

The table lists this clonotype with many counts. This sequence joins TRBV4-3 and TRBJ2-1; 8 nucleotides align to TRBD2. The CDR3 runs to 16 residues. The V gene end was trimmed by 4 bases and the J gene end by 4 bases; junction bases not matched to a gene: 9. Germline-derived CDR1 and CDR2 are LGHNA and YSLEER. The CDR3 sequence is CASSPLGLAGYNEQFF. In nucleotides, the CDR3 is TGCGCCAGCAGCCCACTCGGACTAGCAGGGTACAATGAGCAGTTCTTC.

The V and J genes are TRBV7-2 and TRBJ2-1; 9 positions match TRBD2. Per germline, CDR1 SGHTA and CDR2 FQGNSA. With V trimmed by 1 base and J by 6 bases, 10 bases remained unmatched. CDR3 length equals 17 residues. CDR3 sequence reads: CASSLVGGRVLRNEQFF. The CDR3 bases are TGTGCCAGCAGCTTAGTAGGCGGGAGGGTCCTCCGCAATGAGCAGTTCTTC.

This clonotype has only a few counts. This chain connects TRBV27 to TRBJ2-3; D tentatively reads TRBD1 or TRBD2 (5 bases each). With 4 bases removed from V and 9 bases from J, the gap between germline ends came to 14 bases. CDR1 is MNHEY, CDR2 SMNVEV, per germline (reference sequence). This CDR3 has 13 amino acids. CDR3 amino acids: CASSWDRSDTQYF. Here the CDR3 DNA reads TGTGCCAGCAGTTGGGACCGGTCCGACACGCAGTATTTT.

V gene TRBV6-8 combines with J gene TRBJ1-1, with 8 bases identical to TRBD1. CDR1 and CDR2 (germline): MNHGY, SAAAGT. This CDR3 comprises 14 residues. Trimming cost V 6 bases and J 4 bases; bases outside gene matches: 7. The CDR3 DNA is TGTGCCAGCAGCCGAGCAGGGGGCGGCACTGAAGCTTTCTTT. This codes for CASSRAGGGTEAFF.

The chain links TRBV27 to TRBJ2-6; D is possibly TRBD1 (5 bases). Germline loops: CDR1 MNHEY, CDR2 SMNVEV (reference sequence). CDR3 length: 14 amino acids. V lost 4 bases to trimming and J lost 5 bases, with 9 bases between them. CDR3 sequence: CASSWGVRANVLTF. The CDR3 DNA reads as TGTGCCAGCAGTTGGGGCGTTCGGGCCAACGTCCTGACTTTC. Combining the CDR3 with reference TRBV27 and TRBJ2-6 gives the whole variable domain EAQVTQNPRYLITVTGKKLTVTCSQNMNHEYMSWYRQDPGLGLRQIYYSMNVEVTDKGDVPEGYKVSRKEKRNFPLILESPSPNQTSLYFCASSWGVRANVLTFGAGSRLTVL.

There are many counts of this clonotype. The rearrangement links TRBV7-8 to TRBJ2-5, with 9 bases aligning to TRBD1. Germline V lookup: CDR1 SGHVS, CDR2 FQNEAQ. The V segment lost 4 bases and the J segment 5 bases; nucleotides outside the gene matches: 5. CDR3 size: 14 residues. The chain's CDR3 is CASSYRGLWETQYF. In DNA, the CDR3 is TGTGCCAGCAGCTACAGGGGGCTTTGGGAGACCCAGTACTTC.

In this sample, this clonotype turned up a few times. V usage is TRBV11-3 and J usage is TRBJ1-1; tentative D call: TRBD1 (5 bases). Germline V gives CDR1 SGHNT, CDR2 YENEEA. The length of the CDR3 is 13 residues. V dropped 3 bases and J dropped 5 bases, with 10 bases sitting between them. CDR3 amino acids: CASSLTVWTEAFF. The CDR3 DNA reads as TGTGCCAGCAGCTTGACAGTCTGGACTGAAGCTTTCTTT.

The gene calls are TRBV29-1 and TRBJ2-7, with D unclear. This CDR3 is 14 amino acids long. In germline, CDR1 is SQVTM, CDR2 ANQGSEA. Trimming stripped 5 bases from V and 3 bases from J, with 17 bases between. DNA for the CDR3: TGCAGCGTTAATTTCTCAGAGAGAGACTACGAGCAGTACTTC. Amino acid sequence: CSVNFSERDYEQYF.

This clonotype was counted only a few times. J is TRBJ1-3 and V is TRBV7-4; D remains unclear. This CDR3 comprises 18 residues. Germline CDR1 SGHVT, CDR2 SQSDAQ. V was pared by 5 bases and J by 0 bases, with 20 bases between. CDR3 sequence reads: CASSIFLDEYSSGNTIYF. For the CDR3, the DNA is TGTGCCAGCAGCATATTCTTGGACGAGTACTCCTCTGGAAACACCATATATTTT. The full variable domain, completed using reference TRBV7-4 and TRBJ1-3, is GAGVSQSPRYKVAKRGRDVALRCDSISGHVTLYWYRQTLGQGSEVLTYSQSDAQRDKSGRPSGRFSAERPERSVSTLKIQRTEQGDSAVYLCASSIFLDEYSSGNTIYFGEGSWLTVV.

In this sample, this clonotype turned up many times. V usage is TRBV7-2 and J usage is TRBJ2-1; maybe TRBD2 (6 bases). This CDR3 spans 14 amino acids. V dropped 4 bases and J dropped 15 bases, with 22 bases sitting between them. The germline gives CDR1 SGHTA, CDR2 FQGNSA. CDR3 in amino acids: CASSSRGTSLGTFF. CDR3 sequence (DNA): TGTGCCAGCAGCTCCCGGGGAACTAGCCTGGGCACGTTCTTC. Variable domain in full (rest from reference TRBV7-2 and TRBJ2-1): GAGVSQSPSNKVTEKGKDVELRCDPISGHTALYWYRQSLGQGLEFLIYFQGNSAPDKSGLPSDRFSAERTGGSVSTLTIQRTQQEDSAVYLCASSSRGTSLGTFFGPGTRLTVL.

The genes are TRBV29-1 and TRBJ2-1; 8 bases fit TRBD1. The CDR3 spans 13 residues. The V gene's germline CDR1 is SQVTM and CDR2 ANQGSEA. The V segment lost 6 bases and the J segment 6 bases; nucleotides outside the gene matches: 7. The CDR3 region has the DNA TGCAGCGTCCAGAGAACAGGGGGCAATGAGCAGTTCTTC. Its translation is CSVQRTGGNEQFF.

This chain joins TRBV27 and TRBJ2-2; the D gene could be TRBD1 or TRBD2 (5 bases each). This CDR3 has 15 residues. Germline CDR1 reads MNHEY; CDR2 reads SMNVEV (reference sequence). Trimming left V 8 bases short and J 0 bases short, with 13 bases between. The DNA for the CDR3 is TGTGCCAGCTGGGGGTTCCCTGCGAACACCGGGGAGCTGTTTTTT. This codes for CASWGFPANTGELFF.

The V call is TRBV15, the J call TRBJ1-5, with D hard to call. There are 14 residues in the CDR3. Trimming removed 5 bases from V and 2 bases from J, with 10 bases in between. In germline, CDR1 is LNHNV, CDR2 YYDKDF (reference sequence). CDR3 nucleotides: TGTGCCACCAGCGCAAGCGGGCGCAATCAGCCCCAGCATTTT. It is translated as CATSASGRNQPQHF.

CDR3 coding DNA: TGTGCCAGCAGTGATTATTTAACTGGAAACACCATATATTTT. Translation: CASSDYLTGNTIYF. The V call is TRBV6-1, the J call TRBJ1-3; D not certain. The CDR3 spans 14 residues. Deletions cut 3 bases from V and 2 bases from J, with 8 bases between. Germline-derived CDR1 and CDR2 are MNHNS and SASEGT.

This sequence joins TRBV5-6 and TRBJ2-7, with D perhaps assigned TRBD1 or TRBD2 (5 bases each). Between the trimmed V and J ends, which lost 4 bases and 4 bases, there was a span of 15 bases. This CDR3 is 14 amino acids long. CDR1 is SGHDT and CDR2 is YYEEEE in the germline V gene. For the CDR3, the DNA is TGTGCCAGCAGCAGAATCGGGACGGAGTACGAGCAGTACGTC. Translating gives CASSRIGTEYEQYV.

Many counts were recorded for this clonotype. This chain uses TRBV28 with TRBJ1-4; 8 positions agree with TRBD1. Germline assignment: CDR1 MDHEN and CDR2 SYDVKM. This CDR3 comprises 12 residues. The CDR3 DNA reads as TGTGCTCTGGGGACAGGCGATGAAAAACTGTTTTTT. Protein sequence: CALGTGDEKLFF.